This entry features one T cell receptor beta chain sequence. Its antigen is undetermined. V dropped 6 bases and J dropped 6; count of bases not matched to a gene: 6. This CDR3 has 14 amino acids. The germline V gene has CDR1 MNHEY and CDR2 SMNVEV (reference sequence). The data were taken from a study of T-cell memory formation after mild COVID-19. Whole-study context: TCR clusters largely stayed donor specific.

Study-wide findings and caveats: Day 15 to 85 contracting clones showed balanced CD4/CD8; day 15 to 37 expanders favored CD4+. In pre-infection memory, a portion of responding clones appeared, which suggested that cross-reactive memory joined. Second-wave clones with a day 37 peak had unconfirmed SARS-CoV-2 specificity.

From the 5' RACE reads, TCRdb called clonotypes with MiXCR, one entry per CDR3 protein. The table includes 400,000 or so distinct CDR3 sequences, 21% detected once. The receptor was isolated from an adult woman who had mild COVID-19 (a few samples of this study predate the infection). Cell type and time point are not known. The genes are TRBV27 and TRBJ1-2, with TRBD1 matching 11 bases. The sequencing sample was made of PBMCs or a T cell subset sorted from them (not recorded which). CDR3: CASRRTGGLDGYTF. As DNA, the CDR3 is TGTGCCAGCAGACGGACAGGGGGCCTAGATGGCTACACCTTC.